The 15 T cell receptor beta chains in this list originate from one sample, sequenced in a study of identical twins. TCRdb ran MiXCR on the 5' RACE reads and lists one entry per CDR3 protein. This sample has 690,000 or so distinct CDR3 sequences; roughly 6.2% occur once, and the top ten carry approximately 1.6%. Sequencing was performed on naive T cells sorted from blood. The origin of the receptors is a man younger than 30 in good health.

This clonotype was found many times. This rearrangement joins TRBV9 to TRBJ2-7; 7 bases are a match to TRBD1. This CDR3 is 15 amino acids long. Trimming took 3 bases from V and 0 from J; bases not matched to a gene: 6. CDR1 and CDR2 (germline): SGDLS, YYNGEE. CDR3 region: CASSARQGPSYEQYF. For the CDR3, the DNA is TGTGCCAGCAGCGCCCGACAGGGACCCTCCTACGAGCAGTACTTC. Variable domain in full (rest from reference TRBV9 and TRBJ2-7): DSGVTQTPKHLITATGQRVTLRCSPRSGDLSVYWYQQSLDQGLQFLIQYYNGEERAKGNILERFSAQQFPDLHSELNLSSLELGDSALYFCASSARQGPSYEQYFGPGTRLTVT.

J is TRBJ1-2 and V is TRBV6-1; D gene ambiguous. This CDR3 is 17 amino acids long. Trimming took off 5 bases at V and 5 bases at J, with 24 bases between the two ends. CDR1 MNHNS and CDR2 SASEGT come from the germline V gene. CDR3 region: CASSITTTGRRTYGYTF. The CDR3 coding sequence is TGTGCCAGCAGTATAACGACGACGGGCAGGCGAACATATGGCTACACCTTC.

This clonotype occurred many times. The gene calls are TRBV12-3 or TRBV12-4 and TRBJ1-5, with D perhaps matching TRBD1 (5 bases). The CDR3 totals 14 residues. V lost 4 bases and J 2 bases, leaving 9 bases between the germline ends. This chain's CDR3 is CASSSGFGNQPQHF. CDR3 nucleotide sequence: TGTGCCAGCAGTTCAGGGTTTGGCAATCAGCCCCAGCATTTT.

The gene calls are TRBV6-1 and TRBJ1-3; D ambiguous. There are 15 residues in the CDR3. Trimming cost V 6 bases and J 0 bases, with 12 bases left between them. CDR1 is MNHNS and CDR2 is SASEGT in the germline V gene. The CDR3 here is CASRETFRSGNTIYF. The CDR3 region has the DNA TGTGCCAGCAGGGAGACATTCCGCTCTGGAAACACCATATATTTT.

CDR3 nucleotides: TGTGCCAGCCGATTAACAGTAACGAACACTGAAGCTTTCTTT. Translation: CASRLTVTNTEAFF. V and J are TRBV6-5 and TRBJ1-1; no firm D call. The germline V gene encodes CDR1 MNHEY and CDR2 SVGAGI. The CDR3 contains 14 residues. With 8 bases removed from V and 1 base from J, the gap between germline ends came to 14 bases.

Many counts were recorded for this clonotype. V usage is TRBV5-1 and J usage is TRBJ2-3; 9 bases map to TRBD1. Germline V CDR1 and CDR2: SGHRS, YFSETQ. Losses at the gene ends were 0 bases for V and 4 bases for J; bases not matched to a gene: 6. CDR3 size: 16 residues. Here the CDR3 reads CASSLAGQGIADTQYF. CDR3 sequence (DNA): TGCGCCAGCAGCTTGGCCGGACAGGGGATAGCAGATACGCAGTATTTT.

This clonotype appeared a few times. The rearrangement joins TRBV20-1 to TRBJ2-5; possible D gene TRBD2, 6 bases. The CDR3 has 12 residues. Deletions cut 6 bases from V and 1 base from J, with 9 bases between. Germline loops: CDR1 DFQATT, CDR2 SNEGSKA (reference sequence). The CDR3: CSAGRTQETQYF. The CDR3 nucleotides read TGCAGTGCGGGGAGGACCCAAGAGACCCAGTACTTC.

This clonotype was seen repeatedly, ten times or more. The chain uses TRBV13 and TRBJ2-1; possible D gene TRBD1, 6 bases. Trimming shortened V by 0 bases and J by 9 bases, and 12 bases separated the two germline ends. This CDR3 region has 14 residues. From germline, CDR1 is PRHDT and CDR2 FYEKMQ (reference sequence). CDR3 sequence: CASSLGTRGGEQFF. As DNA, the CDR3 is TGTGCCAGCAGCTTAGGCACCAGGGGCGGTGAGCAGTTCTTC. The whole variable domain, remainder taken from reference TRBV13 and TRBJ2-1, is AAGVIQSPRHLIKEKRETATLKCYPIPRHDTVYWYQQGPGQDPQFLISFYEKMQSDKGSIPDRFSAQQFSDYHSELNMSSLELGDSALYFCASSLGTRGGEQFFGPGTRLTVL.

This clonotype was recorded a few times. The rearrangement joins TRBV24-1 to TRBJ1-2; D call uncertain. V lost 4 bases to trimming and J lost 4 bases, with 12 bases between them. Germline CDR1 reads KGHDR; CDR2 reads SFDVKD. This CDR3 is 14 amino acids long. CDR3 bases: TGTGCCACCAGTGAACCAGGACGAAGCTATGGCTACACCTTC. It encodes CATSEPGRSYGYTF.

This chain joins TRBV24-1 and TRBJ1-5; weak D call: TRBD1 (6 bases). V was trimmed by 7 bases and J by 3 bases, leaving 12 bases between them. The germline V gene has CDR1 KGHDR and CDR2 SFDVKD. This CDR3 contains 14 residues. The CDR3 sequence is CATSAGDPNQPQHF. CDR3 nucleotide sequence: TGTGCCACCAGCGCAGGGGATCCCAATCAGCCCCAGCATTTT.

This clonotype has a count of ten or more. The V call is TRBV6-6, the J call TRBJ2-1; D unresolved. The CDR3 length is 11 residues. The V end was cut by 2 bases, the J end by 7 bases, with 3 bases between. Germline loops: CDR1 MNHNY, CDR2 SVGAGI (reference sequence). The CDR3 DNA reads as TGTGCCAGCAGTTACAAGAATGAGCAGTTCTTC. Protein: CASSYKNEQFF.

This clonotype was picked up many times. This chain uses TRBV10-3 with TRBJ2-3, with D possibly being TRBD2 (5 bases). V gave up 5 bases and J gave up 2 bases, with 14 bases separating them. The CDR3 sequence is 15 residues long. Germline-derived CDR1 and CDR2 are ENHRY and SYGVKD. The CDR3 loop is CAISLLDSTTDTQYF. CDR3 nucleotides: TGTGCCATCAGTTTACTAGATTCCACCACAGATACGCAGTATTTT.

This chain uses TRBV15 with TRBJ2-2, with TRBD1 as a possible D gene (5 bases). The germline V gene has CDR1 LNHNV and CDR2 YYDKDF (reference sequence). V lost 0 bases and J lost 4, with 12 bases in between. The CDR3 has 16 residues. CDR3: CATSRERQSFTGELFF. DNA for the CDR3: TGTGCCACCAGCAGAGAAAGACAGAGCTTCACCGGGGAGCTGTTTTTT.

J is TRBJ1-5 and V is TRBV27, with D possibly matching TRBD1 (5 bases). Germline V gene sequence: CDR1 MNHEY, CDR2 SMNVEV (reference sequence). Deletions cut 4 bases from V and 6 bases from J, with 10 bases between. The CDR3 is 13 residues long. CDR3 in DNA: TGTGCCAGCAGTTCACAGGACGCTCAGCCCCAGCATTTT. Protein product: CASSSQDAQPQHF.

This clonotype was seen ten or more times. The chain is built from TRBV20-1 and TRBJ2-5; D ambiguous. In germline, CDR1 is DFQATT, CDR2 SNEGSKA (reference sequence). V was cut by 5 bases and J by 5 bases, with 6 bases left in between. The CDR3 length is 10 residues. CDR3 sequence reads: CSAEAETQYF. The CDR3 DNA reads TGCAGTGCTGAGGCGGAGACCCAGTACTTC.